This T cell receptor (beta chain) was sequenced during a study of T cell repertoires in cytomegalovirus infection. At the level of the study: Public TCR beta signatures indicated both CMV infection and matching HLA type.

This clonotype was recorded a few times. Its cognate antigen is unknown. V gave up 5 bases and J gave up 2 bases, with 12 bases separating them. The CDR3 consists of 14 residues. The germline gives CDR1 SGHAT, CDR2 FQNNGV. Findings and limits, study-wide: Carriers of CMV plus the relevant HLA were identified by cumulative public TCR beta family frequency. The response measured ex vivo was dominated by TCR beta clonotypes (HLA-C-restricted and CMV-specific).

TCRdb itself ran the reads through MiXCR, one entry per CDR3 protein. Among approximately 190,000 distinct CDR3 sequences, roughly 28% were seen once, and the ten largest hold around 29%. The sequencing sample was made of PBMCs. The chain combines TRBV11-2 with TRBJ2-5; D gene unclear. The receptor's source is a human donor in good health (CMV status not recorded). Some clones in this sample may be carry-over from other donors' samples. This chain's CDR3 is CASSANWIQETQYF. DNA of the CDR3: TGTGCCAGCAGCGCAAACTGGATTCAAGAGACCCAGTACTTC.